This TCR beta chain appears in the sequencing data of a study of beta chain features in type 1 diabetes. Study findings and constraints: Moderate yet significant TCRB CDR3 shortening was seen in Type 1 diabetes patients in all four CD4+ subsets.

With regard to this clone: As yet, its antigen is unknown.

Looked up from germline, CDR1 is SQVTM and CDR2 is ANQGSEA. V was pared by 3 bases and J by 7 bases, with 5 bases of the junction left unmatched. The CDR3 spans 14 residues. Sequencing targeted expressed TCRB transcripts, as all isolated RNA had been reverse transcribed. Sequenced by immunoSEQ multiplex PCR; TCRdb stores in-frame clones only, minus some. Found here are around 160,000 clones, roughly 60% of them singletons; the top ten hold about 0.1%. The sample comprised naive CD4+ T cells from blood. This sequence originates from a man between 25 and 39 years old with type 1 diabetes. This chain links TRBV29-1 with TRBJ2-2; TRBD1 agrees at 10 bases. CDR3 coding DNA: TGCAGCGTTGAGGGACAGGGGTCGGTCGGGGAGCTGTTTTTT. Amino acid sequence: CSVEGQGSVGELFF.